This T cell receptor (beta chain) was sequenced for a study of PD-1 blockade in classical Hodgkin lymphoma. Stated time point: cycle 4 day 1 (C4D1), after less than 7 weeks of nivolumab. After autologous stem cell transplantation all patients relapsed, and prior brentuximab vedotin exposure differed between cohorts. Negative selection with magnetic separation was used to purify CD4+ T cells from thawed PBMCs. Using immunoSEQ multiplex PCR, the repertoire was profiled, and TCRdb retains in-frame clones only, with some absent. The sample carries 34,000 or so clones, around 90% recorded once. CDR3 length: 11 amino acids. V was clipped by 1 base and J by 3 bases, with 1 base between them. Germline values: CDR1 SGHRS, CDR2 YFSETQ.

Here the sequenced sample was CD4+ T cells from blood, taken before the fourth cycle of nivolumab. This rearrangement joins TRBV5-1 to TRBJ2-5; D not certain. The receptor was isolated from a human donor with classical Hodgkin lymphoma. Here the CDR3 DNA reads TGCGCCAGCAGCTTGAAAGAGACCCAGTACTTC. This encodes CASSLKETQYF. The entire variable domain, with the rest obtained from reference TRBV5-1 and TRBJ2-5, is as follows: KAGVTQTPRYLIKTRGQQVTLSCSPISGHRSVSWYQQTPGQGLQFLFEYFSETQRNKGNFPGRFSGRQFSNSRSEMNVSTLELGDSALYLCASSLKETQYFGPGTRLLVL.